These T cell receptor beta chains were read from a single sample in a study of blood T cell repertoires in COVID-19. TCRdb keeps only in-frame clones here, not all; method: immunoSEQ multiplex PCR. Of tens of thousands of clones in the sample, 85% to 90% were seen once. The sample comprised peripheral blood. The receptors shown here come from a middle-aged man with acute or convalescent COVID-19. The CDR3 runs from the conserved cysteine through the conserved F or W. Each record gives: V gene, J gene, CDR3 protein.

>TRBV6-2/TRBV6-3|TRBJ1-4
CASSYSGTGNNEKLFF
>TRBV20-1|TRBJ1-3
CSASGGDTIYF
>TRBV3-1/TRBV3-2|TRBJ2-7
CASSWGGTTSYEQYF
>TRBV7-8|TRBJ2-3
CASSLRLAGGRSTDTQYF
>TRBV9|TRBJ2-3
CASSPWGSATDTQYF
>TRBV12-3/TRBV12-4|TRBJ1-1
CASSLNWNTEAFF
>TRBV6-4|TRBJ2-2
CASSEGVDTGELFF
>TRBV27|TRBJ1-5
CASRSGDSNQPQHF
>TRBV12-5|TRBJ1-1
CASGLNRGIGTEAFF
>TRBV27|TRBJ2-1
CASGAARRYEQFF
>TRBV28|TRBJ1-1
CASSWGMNTEAFF
>TRBV9|TRBJ2-7
CASSVGDSSYEQYF
>TRBV28|TRBJ1-4
CASRRQGAQTEKLFF
>TRBV7-9|TRBJ2-2
CASLPSAGVNTGELFF
>TRBV6-6|TRBJ1-4
CASSPLRRPGMTNEKLFF
>TRBV30|TRBJ2-4
CAWSVPDRGDIQYF
>TRBV6-5|TRBJ1-6
CASSPRQGKGAPLHF
>TRBV6-5|TRBJ1-3
CASSEGQGPGNTIYF
>TRBV28|TRBJ1-5
CASSFKPQPQHF
>TRBV25-1|TRBJ1-2
CASAPGGDYGYTF
>TRBV6-1|TRBJ2-7
CASSEFLGGEQYF
>TRBV6-5|TRBJ2-3
CASTSGGAGTDTQYF
>TRBV30|TRBJ1-5
CAWSVQEDQPQHF
>TRBV7-6|TRBJ2-3
CASSLVGSLGGQTDTQYF
>TRBV12-3/TRBV12-4|TRBJ1-2
CASSFDRSYTF
>TRBV18|TRBJ2-7
CASSPYRSYEQYF
>TRBV18|TRBJ1-4
CASSPWRRGDEKLFF
>TRBV5-4|TRBJ2-1
CASSGTSGVLYEQFF
>TRBV5-1|TRBJ2-6
CASSRAGGADSGANVLTF
>TRBV5-1|TRBJ2-7
CASSPSVYEQYF
>TRBV30|TRBJ1-2
CAWSFGGQGQRYTF
>TRBV28|TRBJ2-1
CASITADSSYNEQFF
>TRBV24-1|TRBJ1-5
CATSAQQGSNQPQHF
>TRBV11-1|TRBJ2-1
CASSLGRTDNEQFF
>TRBV2|TRBJ2-1
CASREGGSSYNEQFF
>TRBV11-2|TRBJ2-1
CASMGGLAGDGSYNEQFF
>TRBV7-9|TRBJ1-5
CASSGRARGRGNQPQHF
>TRBV11-3|TRBJ2-1
CASSLGSPGGYNEQFF
>TRBV7-9|TRBJ1-4
CASSLLAGGLGKLFF
>TRBV30|TRBJ2-1
CASEERNEQFF
>TRBV6-5|TRBJ1-4
CASSLASGPGEKLFF
>TRBV24-1|TRBJ1-1
CATRGQGGVTEAFF
>TRBV28|TRBJ2-2
CASSFPLGGPSTGELFF
>TRBV19|TRBJ1-4
CASSTTGVNEKLFF
>TRBV12-3/TRBV12-4|TRBJ1-6
CASTLSPSPLHF
>TRBV6-1|TRBJ1-2
CASSDRGHGYTF